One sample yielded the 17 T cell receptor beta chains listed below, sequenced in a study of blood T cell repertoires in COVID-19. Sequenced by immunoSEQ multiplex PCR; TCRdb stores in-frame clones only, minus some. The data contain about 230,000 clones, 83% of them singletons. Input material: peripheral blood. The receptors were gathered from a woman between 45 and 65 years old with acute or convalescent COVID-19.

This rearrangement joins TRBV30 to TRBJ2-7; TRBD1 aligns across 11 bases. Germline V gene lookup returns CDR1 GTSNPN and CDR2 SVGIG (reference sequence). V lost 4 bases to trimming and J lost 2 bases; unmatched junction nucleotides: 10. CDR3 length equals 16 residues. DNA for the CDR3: TGTGCCTGGACTTTACAACCGGGACAGGGGGCCTACGAGCAGTACTTC. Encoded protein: CAWTLQPGQGAYEQYF. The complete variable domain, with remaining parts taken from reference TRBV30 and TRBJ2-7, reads SQTIHQWPATLVQPVGSPLSLECTVEGTSNPNLYWYRQAAGRGLQLLFYSVGIGQISSEVPQNLSASRPQDRQFILSSKKLLLSDSGFYLCAWTLQPGQGAYEQYFGPGTRLTVT.

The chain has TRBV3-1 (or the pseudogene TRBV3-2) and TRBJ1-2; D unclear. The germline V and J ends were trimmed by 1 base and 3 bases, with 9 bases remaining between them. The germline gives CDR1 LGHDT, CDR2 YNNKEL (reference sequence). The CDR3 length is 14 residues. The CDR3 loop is CASSQASTYYGYTF. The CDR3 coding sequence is TGTGCCAGCAGCCAAGCGTCTACCTACTATGGCTACACCTTC.

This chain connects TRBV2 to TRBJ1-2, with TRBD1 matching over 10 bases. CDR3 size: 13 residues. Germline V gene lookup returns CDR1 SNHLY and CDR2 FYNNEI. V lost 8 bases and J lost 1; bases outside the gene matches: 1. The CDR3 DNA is TGTGCCAGCCGGGACAGGGGTAACTATGGCTACACCTTC. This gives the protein CASRDRGNYGYTF.

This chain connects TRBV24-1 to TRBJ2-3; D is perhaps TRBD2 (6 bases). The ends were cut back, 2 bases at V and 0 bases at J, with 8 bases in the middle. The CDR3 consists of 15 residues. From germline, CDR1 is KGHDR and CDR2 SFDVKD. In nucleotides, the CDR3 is TGTGCCACCAGTGATTCCGGGACTAGCACAGATACGCAGTATTTT. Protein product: CATSDSGTSTDTQYF.

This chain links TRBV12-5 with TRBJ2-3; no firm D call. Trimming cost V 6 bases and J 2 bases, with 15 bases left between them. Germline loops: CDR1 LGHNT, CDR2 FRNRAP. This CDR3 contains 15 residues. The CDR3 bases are TGTGCTAGTGGACAAACAGACCCCCTCACAGATACGCAGTATTTT. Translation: CASGQTDPLTDTQYF.

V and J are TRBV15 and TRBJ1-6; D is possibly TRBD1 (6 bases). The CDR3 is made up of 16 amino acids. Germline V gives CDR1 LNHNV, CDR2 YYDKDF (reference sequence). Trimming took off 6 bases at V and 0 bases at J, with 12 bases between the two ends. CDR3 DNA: TGTGCCACCAGGCCGGACAGCAGCTCCTATAATTCACCCCTCCACTTT. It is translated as CATRPDSSSYNSPLHF.

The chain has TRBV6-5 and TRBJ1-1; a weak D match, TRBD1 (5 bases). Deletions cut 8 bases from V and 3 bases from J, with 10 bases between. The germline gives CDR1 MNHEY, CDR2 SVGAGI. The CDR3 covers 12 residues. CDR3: CASRRGDTEAFF. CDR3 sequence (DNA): TGTGCCAGCCGTCGGGGGGACACTGAAGCTTTCTTT.

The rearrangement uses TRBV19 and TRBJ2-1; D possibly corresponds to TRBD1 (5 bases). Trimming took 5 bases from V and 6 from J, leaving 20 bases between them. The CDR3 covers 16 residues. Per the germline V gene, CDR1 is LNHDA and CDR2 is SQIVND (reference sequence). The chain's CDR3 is CASSPPPDKDFNEQFF. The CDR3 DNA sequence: TGTGCCAGTAGTCCCCCCCCGGACAAGGATTTCAATGAGCAGTTCTTC.

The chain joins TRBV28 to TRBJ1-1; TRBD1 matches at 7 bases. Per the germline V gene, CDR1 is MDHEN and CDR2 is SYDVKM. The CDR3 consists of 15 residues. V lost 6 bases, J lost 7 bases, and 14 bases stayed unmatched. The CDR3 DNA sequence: TGTGCCAGCAGACCTACCATCCGGGACAGCAATGAAGCTTTCTTT. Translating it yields CASRPTIRDSNEAFF.

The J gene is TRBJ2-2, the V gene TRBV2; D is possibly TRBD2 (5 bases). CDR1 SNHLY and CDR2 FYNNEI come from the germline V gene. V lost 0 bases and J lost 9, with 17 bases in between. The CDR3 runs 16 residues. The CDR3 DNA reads TGTGCCAGCAGTGAAGCAGGCGGACTCGTCAGGTGGGAGCTGTTTTTT. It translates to CASSEAGGLVRWELFF.

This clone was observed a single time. This CDR3 is CASSTLGFGTEAFF. Here the CDR3 DNA reads TGTGCCAGCAGCACGCTCGGGTTTGGCACTGAAGCTTTCTTT. The chain couples TRBV7-3 to TRBJ1-1; D call uncertain. V lost 5 bases, J lost 4 bases, and 14 bases lay in between. The CDR3 totals 14 residues. CDR1 and CDR2 (germline): SGHTA, FQGTGA.

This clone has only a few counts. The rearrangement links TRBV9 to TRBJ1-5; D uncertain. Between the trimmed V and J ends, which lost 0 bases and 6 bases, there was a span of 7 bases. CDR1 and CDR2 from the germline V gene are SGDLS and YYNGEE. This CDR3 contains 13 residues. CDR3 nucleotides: TGTGCCAGCAGCGTAGACGGGGTTCAGCCCCAGCATTTT. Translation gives CASSVDGVQPQHF.

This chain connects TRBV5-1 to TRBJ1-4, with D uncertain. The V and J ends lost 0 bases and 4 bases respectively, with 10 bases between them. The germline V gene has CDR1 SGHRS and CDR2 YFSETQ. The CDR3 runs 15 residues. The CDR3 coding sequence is TGCGCCAGCAGCTTGGGGGCAACGATTAATGAAAAACTGTTTTTT. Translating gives CASSLGATINEKLFF.

The CDR3 sequence: CSASRRANTEAFF. The DNA for the CDR3 is TGCAGTGCTAGTCGCAGGGCGAACACTGAAGCTTTCTTT. The genes are TRBV20-1 and TRBJ1-1; the D gene is possibly TRBD1 (5 bases). CDR3 length equals 13 residues. Between the trimmed V and J ends, which lost 3 bases and 1 base, there was a span of 9 bases. Germline V gene lookup returns CDR1 DFQATT and CDR2 SNEGSKA (reference sequence).

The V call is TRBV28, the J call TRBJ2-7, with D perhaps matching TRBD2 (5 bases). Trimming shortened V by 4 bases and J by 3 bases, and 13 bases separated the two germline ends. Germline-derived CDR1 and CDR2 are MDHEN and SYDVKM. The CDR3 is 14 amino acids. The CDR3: CASSYLEGFYEQYF. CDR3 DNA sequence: TGTGCCAGCAGTTACCTCGAGGGATTCTACGAGCAGTACTTC.

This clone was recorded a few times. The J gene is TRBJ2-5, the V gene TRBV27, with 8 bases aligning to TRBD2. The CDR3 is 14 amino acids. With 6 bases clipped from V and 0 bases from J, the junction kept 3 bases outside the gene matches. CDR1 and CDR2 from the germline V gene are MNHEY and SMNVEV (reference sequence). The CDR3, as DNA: TGTGCCAGCAGCAGGACTAGCCACCAAGAGACCCAGTACTTC. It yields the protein CASSRTSHQETQYF.

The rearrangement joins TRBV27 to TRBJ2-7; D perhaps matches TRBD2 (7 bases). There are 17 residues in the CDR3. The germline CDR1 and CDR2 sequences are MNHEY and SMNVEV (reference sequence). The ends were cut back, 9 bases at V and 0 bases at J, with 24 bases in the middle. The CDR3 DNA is TGTGCCAGATGGGGGGCAGTTGGGGGGGTGGGCTCCTACGAGCAGTACTTC. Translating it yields CARWGAVGGVGSYEQYF.